This TCR beta chain is from a study of T cell responses to AZD1222 COVID-19 vaccine. Findings of the study overall: Donors skewed white British and female; clonal diversity was possibly underestimated.

Libraries were prepared by immunoSEQ multiplex PCR; TCRdb keeps only in-frame clonotypes and omits some of them. This repertoire shows around 80,000 clones, 90% to 95% found once; its top ten account for around 5.3%. This CDR3 region has 15 residues. Between the trimmed V and J ends, which lost 5 bases and 3 bases, there was a span of 16 bases. The V gene's germline CDR1 is SGHAT and CDR2 FQNNGV. About this clone: What it recognizes is unknown.

The receptor comes from an adult in good health. Here the sequenced sample was peripheral blood, taken on day 0 of AZD1222 vaccination. This chain links TRBV11-2 with TRBJ1-2; no reliable D call. CDR3 amino acids: CASSINGDGYYGYTF. For the CDR3, the DNA is TGTGCCAGCAGCATAAACGGAGACGGGTACTATGGCTACACCTTC.